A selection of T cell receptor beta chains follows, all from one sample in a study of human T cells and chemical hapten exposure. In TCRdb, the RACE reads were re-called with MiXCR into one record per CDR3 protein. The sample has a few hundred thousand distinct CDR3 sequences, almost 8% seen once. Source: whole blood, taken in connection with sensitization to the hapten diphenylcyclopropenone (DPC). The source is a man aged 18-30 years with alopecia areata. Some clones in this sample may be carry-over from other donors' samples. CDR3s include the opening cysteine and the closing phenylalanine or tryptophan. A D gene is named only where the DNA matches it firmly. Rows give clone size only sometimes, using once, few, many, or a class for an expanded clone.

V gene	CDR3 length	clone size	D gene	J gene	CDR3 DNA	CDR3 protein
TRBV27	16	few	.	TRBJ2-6	TGTGCCAGCAGTTCACCTCTAGATTCTGGGGCCAACGTCCTGACTTTC	CASSSPLDSGANVLTF
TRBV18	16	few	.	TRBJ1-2	TGTGCCAGCTCACCAAATAACCCGGGAACCGATGGAGGCTACACCTTC	CASSPNNPGTDGGYTF
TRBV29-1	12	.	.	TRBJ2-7	TGCAGCGTTGGGGCAGGTTCGTACGAGCAGTACTTC	CSVGAGSYEQYF
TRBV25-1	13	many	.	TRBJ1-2	TGTGCCAGCAGTGTCGGGACGGTATATGGCTACACCTTC	CASSVGTVYGYTF
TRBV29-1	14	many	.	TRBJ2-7	TGCAGCGTTGAAGACGGCGCCAGTGCCTACGAGCAGTACTTC	CSVEDGASAYEQYF
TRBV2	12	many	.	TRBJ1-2	TGTGCCAGCAGTGTACAGGGCGGGGGCTACACCTTC	CASSVQGGGYTF
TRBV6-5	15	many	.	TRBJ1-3	TGTGCCAGCACCCTCACCACCGGGGTCGGAAACACCATATATTTT	CASTLTTGVGNTIYF
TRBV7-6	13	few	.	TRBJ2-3	TGTGCCAGCAGCCCGACTAGGGAAGATACGCAGTATTTT	CASSPTREDTQYF
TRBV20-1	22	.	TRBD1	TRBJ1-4	TGCAGTGCTAGAGATCGGACAGGGGATGCCCTAACCCCAGATACAACTAATGAAAAACTGTTTTTT	CSARDRTGDALTPDTTNEKLFF
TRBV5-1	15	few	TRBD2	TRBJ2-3	TGCGCCAGCAGCTTGGGGACTAGCGAGGCCAGAACGCAGTATTTT	CASSLGTSEARTQYF
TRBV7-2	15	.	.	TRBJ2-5	TGTGCCAGCAGCTTAGAGGACGATCGGCGGGAGACCCAGTACTTC	CASSLEDDRRETQYF
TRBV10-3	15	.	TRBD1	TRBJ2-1	TGTGCCATCAGGACGGACAGGGGTCTATTAGGTGAGCAGTTCTTC	CAIRTDRGLLGEQFF
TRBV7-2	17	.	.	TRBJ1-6	TGTGCCAGCAGCTTCTACCCGCCCTTTGGGGCCGGGTCACCCCTCCACTTT	CASSFYPPFGAGSPLHF
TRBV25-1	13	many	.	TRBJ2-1	TGTGCCAGCACTAGCGAGGGCCGAGGTGAGCAGTTCTTC	CASTSEGRGEQFF
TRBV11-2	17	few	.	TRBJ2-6	TGTGCCAGCAGCTTAGTGGCGCAGCACTCTGGGGCCAACGTCCTGACTTTC	CASSLVAQHSGANVLTF
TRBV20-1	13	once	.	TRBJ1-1	TGCAGTGCTACGGACAGTTTGAACACTGAAGCTTTCTTT	CSATDSLNTEAFF
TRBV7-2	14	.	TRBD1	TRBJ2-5	TGTGCCAGCAGCCTCCTTACAGGGGAAGAGACCCAGTACTTC	CASSLLTGEETQYF
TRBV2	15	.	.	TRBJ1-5	TGTGCCAGCAGGGACCGCGGTAGTTACAATCAGCCCCAGCATTTT	CASRDRGSYNQPQHF
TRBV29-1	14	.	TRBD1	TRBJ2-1	TGCAGCGTCACGAGAACGGGACAGTACAATGAGCAGTTCTTC	CSVTRTGQYNEQFF
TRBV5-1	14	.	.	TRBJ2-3	TGCGCCAGCAGTCCGGACAGTGTCCCAGATACGCAGTATTTT	CASSPDSVPDTQYF
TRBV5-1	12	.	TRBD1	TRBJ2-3	TGCGCCAGCAGAACAGGGGCAGATACGCAGTATTTT	CASRTGADTQYF
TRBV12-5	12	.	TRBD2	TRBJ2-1	TGTGCTAGTGGTGGGAGGGACAATGAGCAGTTCTTC	CASGGRDNEQFF
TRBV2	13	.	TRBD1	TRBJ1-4	TGTGCCAGCGGGGGACAGGGTGGCGAAAAACTGTTTTTT	CASGGQGGEKLFF
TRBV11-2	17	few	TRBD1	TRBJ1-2	TGTGCCAGCAGCCCACTATGGACAGGGGGCGGGAACTATGGCTACACCTTC	CASSPLWTGGGNYGYTF
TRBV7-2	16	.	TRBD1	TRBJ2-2	TGTGCCAGCAGCAAGGGGACAGGGGCACACACCGGGGAGCTGTTTTTT	CASSKGTGAHTGELFF